This T cell receptor beta chain was identified in a study of blood T cell repertoires in COVID-19. Background on the study: T cells, B-cell-depleted T cells, or PBMCs provided the cDNA or gDNA that served as material.

The CDR3 sequence is 15 residues long. Germline loops: CDR1 KGHDR, CDR2 SFDVKD. Trimming shortened V by 3 bases and J by 5 bases, and 13 bases separated the two germline ends. Authors' data handling: Reference gene primer amplification gave estimated nucleated cell counts. Some clones are missing from TCRdb's copy, which holds only in-frame ones; the method was immunoSEQ multiplex PCR. V, J and clone size are taken as reported in that table, and D and trimming were inferred from the DNA itself. This table has 300,000 to 350,000 clones, roughly 87% appearing once. Study members were between roughly 18 and 100 years old and lived in some 22 US regions. Cohort assignment relied on participant-reported clinical history.

V and J are TRBV24-1 and TRBJ2-1; no reliable D call. This TCR was recovered from a woman in her 30s who had recovered from COVID-19. Material: PBMCs or T cells enriched from blood (not recorded which). CDR3 sequence (DNA): TGTGCCACCAGTGATAGATTAGCATCCCACAATGAGCAGTTCTTC. This gives the protein CATSDRLASHNEQFF.